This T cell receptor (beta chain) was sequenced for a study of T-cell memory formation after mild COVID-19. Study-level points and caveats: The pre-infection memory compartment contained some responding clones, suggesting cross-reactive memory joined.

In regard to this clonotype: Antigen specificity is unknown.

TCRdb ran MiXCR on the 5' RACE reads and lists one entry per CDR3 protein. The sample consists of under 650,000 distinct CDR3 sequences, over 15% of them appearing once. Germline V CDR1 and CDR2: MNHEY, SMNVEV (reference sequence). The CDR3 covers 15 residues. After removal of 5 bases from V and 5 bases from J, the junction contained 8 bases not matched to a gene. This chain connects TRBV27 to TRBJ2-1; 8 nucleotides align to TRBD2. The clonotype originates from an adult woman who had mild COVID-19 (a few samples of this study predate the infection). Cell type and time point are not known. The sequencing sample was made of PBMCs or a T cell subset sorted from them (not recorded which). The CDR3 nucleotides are TGTGCCAGCAGTCTAGGGACTAGTTCACACAATGAGCAGTTCTTC. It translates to CASSLGTSSHNEQFF.